The 26 T cell receptor beta chains given below trace back to one sample, sequenced in a study of OX40 agonist ivuxolimab in advanced cancers. Produced via immunoSEQ multiplex PCR; TCRdb's table is partial and in-frame only. In the table there are about 19,000 clones, about four fifths of which are singletons. This sample comprised CD4+ or CD8+ T cells sorted from blood, obtained in a trial of the OX40 agonist ivuxolimab. These receptors all come from an adult with an advanced solid tumor such as melanoma, head and neck, liver or kidney cancer.

This clone occurred once. This sequence joins TRBV7-9 and TRBJ1-1; 7 bases are shared with TRBD1. The CDR3 contains 15 residues. Germline V gene data show CDR1 as SEHNR and CDR2 as FQNEAQ (reference sequence). With 2 bases clipped from V and 4 bases from J, the junction kept 7 bases outside the gene matches. The CDR3 coding sequence is TGTGCCAGCAGCTTAAACCCCCCAGGGGGCACTGAAGCTTTCTTT. Translation gives CASSLNPPGGTEAFF.

The chain carries TRBV11-2 and TRBJ1-5; the D is unclear. Germline CDR1 and CDR2: SGHAT and FQNNGV. There are 13 residues in the CDR3. Trimming took 1 base from V and 4 from J, leaving 5 bases between them. The CDR3 is CASSLGDNQPQHF. CDR3 sequence (DNA): TGTGCCAGCAGCTTAGGGGATAATCAGCCCCAGCATTTT.

The chain joins TRBV7-9 to TRBJ1-2, with D perhaps TRBD1 (6 bases). V was cut by 5 bases and J by 0 bases, with 13 bases left in between. Germline-derived CDR1 and CDR2 are SEHNR and FQNEAQ (reference sequence). The CDR3 is 15 amino acids. The CDR3 DNA follows: TGTGCCAGCAGCCCGCGGGGGGCGCCTAACTATGGCTACACCTTC. It specifies CASSPRGAPNYGYTF.

The V call is TRBV28, the J call TRBJ2-7, with a weak D call TRBD1 (6 bases). The germline V gene encodes CDR1 MDHEN and CDR2 SYDVKM. This CDR3 comprises 14 residues. Trimming pared 2 bases from V and 3 bases from J, leaving 11 bases between. The CDR3 spells CASSLNGQYYEQYF. Here the CDR3 DNA reads TGTGCCAGCAGTTTAAATGGACAGTACTACGAGCAGTACTTC.

The chain links TRBV5-4 to TRBJ1-4, with D tentatively TRBD1 (5 bases). Germline V lookup: CDR1 SGHNT, CDR2 YYREEE (reference sequence). This CDR3 is 13 amino acids long. V shed 4 bases and J shed 8 bases, with 12 bases lying between them. CDR3 DNA: TGTGCCAGCAGCATGGGGGACGGGGAAAAACTGTTTTTT. It specifies CASSMGDGEKLFF.

The chain links TRBV30 to TRBJ2-7, with D possibly being TRBD2 (5 bases). The V end lost 3 bases, the J end lost 3 bases, and 27 bases lay between the germline ends. Germline V gives CDR1 GTSNPN, CDR2 SVGIG (reference sequence). The CDR3 contains 18 residues. CDR3 sequence: CAWSGKYFDPSGLYEQYF. DNA for the CDR3: TGTGCCTGGAGCGGGAAGTATTTTGACCCCTCTGGCCTCTACGAGCAGTACTTC.

The CDR3 protein is CASSPAPLGVSNQPQHF. DNA for the CDR3: TGCGCCAGCAGCCCCGCCCCCCTCGGAGTTAGCAATCAGCCCCAGCATTTT. The rearrangement links TRBV4-1 to TRBJ1-5; no clear D. Trimming cost V 4 bases and J 0 bases, with 16 bases left between them. CDR3 length: 17 residues. From germline, CDR1 is MGHRA and CDR2 YSYEKL.

The rearrangement uses TRBV27 and TRBJ2-5; no clear D. Germline CDR1 and CDR2: MNHEY and SMNVEV (reference sequence). The CDR3 covers 11 residues. Trimming took 4 bases from V and 4 from J, leaving 4 bases between them. For the CDR3, the DNA is TGTGCCAGCAGTTCCCGAGAGACCCAGTACTTC. As protein: CASSSRETQYF.

In its sample, this clone was seen once. This CDR3 is CASSFFGYNTGELFF. The CDR3, as DNA: TGTGCCAGCAGCTTTTTCGGATACAACACCGGGGAGCTGTTTTTT. The chain couples TRBV7-2 to TRBJ2-2; D is uncertain. This CDR3 comprises 15 residues. Trimming cost V 3 bases and J 2 bases, with 10 bases left between them. Germline V gene sequence: CDR1 SGHTA, CDR2 FQGNSA.

This clone rates as medium-sized (0.01 to 0.1%). The chain has TRBV28 and TRBJ1-2; D not certain. The length of the CDR3 is 16 residues. Trimming removed 6 bases from V and 1 base from J, with 18 bases in between. Germline CDR1 MDHEN, CDR2 SYDVKM. In DNA, the CDR3 is TGTGCCAGCAGGCACCTATCCCATAACGTTAACTATGGCTACACCTTC. This codes for CASRHLSHNVNYGYTF.

The rearrangement uses TRBV19 and TRBJ2-7; 8 bases map to TRBD1. The CDR3 is 14 amino acids. With 3 bases clipped from V and 7 bases from J, the junction kept 8 bases outside the gene matches. Germline V gene sequence: CDR1 LNHDA, CDR2 SQIVND (reference sequence). In DNA, the CDR3 is TGTGCCAGTAGTATTAGAGGACAGGGAGGTGAGCAGTACTTC. Translating it yields CASSIRGQGGEQYF.

The rearrangement joins TRBV28 to TRBJ2-7, with TRBD1 matching over 8 bases. Germline V gene sequence: CDR1 MDHEN, CDR2 SYDVKM. The CDR3 is 16 residues long. Trimming removed 5 bases from V and 0 bases from J; junction bases left unmatched: 9. The chain's CDR3 is CASSSPGQGLSYEQYF. The CDR3, as DNA: TGTGCCAGCAGTAGTCCAGGACAGGGCCTCTCCTACGAGCAGTACTTC.

V usage is TRBV7-2 and J usage is TRBJ1-2, with D perhaps TRBD1 (5 bases). The CDR3 has 13 amino acids. CDR1 and CDR2 from the germline V gene are SGHTA and FQGNSA. V dropped 5 bases and J dropped 6 bases, with 13 bases sitting between them. This CDR3 is CASSPEGSDGYTF. For the CDR3, the DNA is TGTGCCAGCAGCCCAGAGGGGAGCGATGGCTACACCTTC.

This chain connects TRBV7-9 to TRBJ2-7; D is uncertain. Trimming shortened V by 0 bases and J by 4 bases, and 16 bases separated the two germline ends. Germline V gene sequence: CDR1 SEHNR, CDR2 FQNEAQ (reference sequence). The CDR3 loop spans 16 amino acids. In DNA, the CDR3 is TGTGCCAGCAGCTTAGCCGCGGCCAGTTTGGGTTACGAGCAGTACTTC. It is translated as CASSLAAASLGYEQYF.

This clone was observed a few times. The chain employs TRBV7-9 and TRBJ1-2; tentatively, D is TRBD1 (5 bases). V shed 7 bases and J shed 1 base, with 13 bases lying between them. The CDR3 spans 14 residues. In germline, CDR1 is SEHNR, CDR2 FQNEAQ (reference sequence). DNA for the CDR3: TGTGCCAGCACCCCGGGGGGGGGTAACTATGGCTACACCTTC. It specifies CASTPGGGNYGYTF.

The chain joins TRBV6-5 to TRBJ2-7; D possibly corresponds to TRBD2 (5 bases). The CDR3 is made up of 11 amino acids. Germline values: CDR1 MNHEY, CDR2 SVGAGI. V lost 6 bases, J lost 6 bases, and 9 bases lay in between. CDR3 sequence (DNA): TGTGCCAGCAGAAGCGAGGGCGAGCAGTACTTC. Protein sequence: CASRSEGEQYF.

The chain recombines TRBV2 with TRBJ2-7; 9 positions agree with TRBD1. The germline gives CDR1 SNHLY, CDR2 FYNNEI. CDR3 size: 14 residues. After removal of 6 bases from V and 5 bases from J, the junction contained 8 bases not matched to a gene. The CDR3 reads CASRVLDRGHEQYF. CDR3 DNA sequence: TGTGCCAGCAGAGTCCTGGACAGGGGCCACGAGCAGTACTTC.

This chain uses TRBV28 with TRBJ2-3; D is uncertain. The CDR3 is made up of 17 amino acids. Trimming took 3 bases from V and 3 from J, leaving 19 bases between them. In germline, CDR1 is MDHEN, CDR2 SYDVKM. DNA for the CDR3: TGTGCCAGCAGTTTCTTCACCAACCCCAGTCCGACAGATACGCAGTATTTT. Its protein product is CASSFFTNPSPTDTQYF.

The V and J genes are TRBV19 and TRBJ2-2; 8 bases are shared with TRBD1. CDR1 is LNHDA and CDR2 is SQIVND in the germline V gene (reference sequence). Trimming at V came to 5 bases and at J to 6 bases, leaving 5 bases not matched to a gene. The CDR3 contains 14 residues. The CDR3 protein is CASSGTGEAGELFF. The DNA of the CDR3 is TGTGCCAGTAGTGGGACAGGCGAGGCCGGGGAGCTGTTTTTT. Supplemented by reference TRBV19 and TRBJ2-2, the full variable domain reads DGGITQSPKYLFRKEGQNVTLSCEQNLNHDAMYWYRQDPGQGLRLIYYSQIVNDFQKGDIAEGYSVSREKKESFPLTVTSAQKNPTAFYLCASSGTGEAGELFFGEGSRLTVL.

The chain combines TRBV13 with TRBJ2-5, with D possibly TRBD2 on 5 matching bases. Germline V gene sequence: CDR1 PRHDT, CDR2 FYEKMQ (reference sequence). The germline V and J ends were trimmed by 3 bases and 5 bases, with 13 bases remaining between them. The CDR3 sequence is 14 residues long. This CDR3 is CASSLRAGEETQYF. Here the CDR3 DNA reads TGTGCCAGCAGCTTGAGGGCCGGGGAGGAGACCCAGTACTTC.

V gene TRBV7-9 combines with J gene TRBJ2-3; either TRBD1 or TRBD2 may fit D (5 bases each). This CDR3 region has 16 residues. V was clipped by 7 bases and J by 4 bases, with 21 bases between them. Germline assignment: CDR1 SEHNR and CDR2 FQNEAQ (reference sequence). CDR3 DNA: TGTGCCAGCATCGGTTTACGACGGGGCACTTCAGATACGCAGTATTTT. It specifies CASIGLRRGTSDTQYF. Using reference TRBV7-9 and TRBJ2-3 for the parts outside the CDR3, the full variable domain is DTGVSQNPRHKITKRGQNVTFRCDPISEHNRLYWYRQTLGQGPEFLTYFQNEAQLEKSRLLSDRFSAERPKGSFSTLEIQRTEQGDSAMYLCASIGLRRGTSDTQYFGPGTRLTVL.

This clone is a singleton in its sample. The CDR3 loop reads CSARWVGELFF. CDR3 in DNA: TGCAGTGCCCGATGGGTCGGGGAGCTGTTTTTT. The chain links TRBV20-1 to TRBJ2-2; D not certain. Germline CDR1 DFQATT, CDR2 SNEGSKA (reference sequence). The CDR3 consists of 11 residues. V lost 6 bases to trimming and J lost 7 bases, with 9 bases between them.

This rearrangement joins TRBV19 to TRBJ2-2; D is undetermined. Germline V gives CDR1 LNHDA, CDR2 SQIVND (reference sequence). V lost 10 bases and J 4 bases, leaving 16 bases between the germline ends. The CDR3 covers 14 residues. DNA for the CDR3: TGTGCCACGTCCGTCCCCACCCGCACCGGGGAGCTGTTTTTT. Its translation is CATSVPTRTGELFF.

This chain links TRBV4-3 with TRBJ2-3, with 7 bases fitting TRBD1. Germline trimming cut 4 bases from V and 6 bases from J; bases unmatched to any gene: 7. Germline CDR1 is LGHNA and CDR2 is YSLEER. The CDR3 consists of 14 residues. The chain's CDR3 is CASSPGGPADTQYF. The CDR3 DNA sequence: TGCGCCAGCAGCCCAGGGGGTCCGGCGGATACGCAGTATTTT.

The V gene is TRBV4-3, the J gene TRBJ2-3; D perhaps matches TRBD2 (5 bases). The CDR3 sequence is 16 residues long. The germline V gene has CDR1 LGHNA and CDR2 YSLEER. The V end lost 1 base, the J end lost 0 bases, and 11 bases lay between the germline ends. DNA for the CDR3: TGCGCCAGCAGCCAAGTTAGAGCGGCAAGCACAGATACGCAGTATTTT. Its protein is CASSQVRAASTDTQYF.

Worth noting for this clone: The junction differs from germline at one of its ends, possibly a read error. The rearrangement joins TRBV7-7 to TRBJ2-1; 14 positions match TRBD2. The CDR3 consists of 18 residues. CDR1 is SSHAT, CDR2 FNYEAQ, per germline (reference sequence). The CDR3 DNA reads as TGTGCTAGCAGCCAGGGACTAGCGGGGGCCTACTCCTACAATGAGCAGTTCTTC. Protein: CASSQGLAGAYSYNEQFF.